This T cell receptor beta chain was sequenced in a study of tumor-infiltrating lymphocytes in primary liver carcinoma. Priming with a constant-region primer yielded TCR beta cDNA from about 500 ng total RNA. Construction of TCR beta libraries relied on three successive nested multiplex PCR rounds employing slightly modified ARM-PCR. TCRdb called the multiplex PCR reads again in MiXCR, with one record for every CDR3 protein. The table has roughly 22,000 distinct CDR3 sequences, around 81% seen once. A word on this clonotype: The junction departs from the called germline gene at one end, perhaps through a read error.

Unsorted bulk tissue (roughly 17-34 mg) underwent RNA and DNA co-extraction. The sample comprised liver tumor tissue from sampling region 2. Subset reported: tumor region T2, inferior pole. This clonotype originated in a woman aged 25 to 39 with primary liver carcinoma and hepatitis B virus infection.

The CDR3 sequence is CASSLATGSYEQYF. DNA of the CDR3: TGTGCCAGCAGCTTAGCGACAGGCTCCTACGAGCAATACTTC. The gene calls are TRBV11-1 and TRBJ2-7, with D perhaps TRBD1 (6 bases). The CDR3 is made up of 14 amino acids. Germline V gene data show CDR1 as SGHAT and CDR2 as FQDESV (reference sequence). The full variable domain, its missing parts supplied by reference TRBV11-1 and TRBJ2-7, is EAEVAQSPRYKITEKSQAVAFWCDPISGHATLYWYRQILGQGPELLVQFQDESVVDDSQLPKDRFSAERLKGVDSTLKIQPAELGDSAMYLCASSLATGSYEQYFGPGTRLTVT.